This is a list of T cell receptor beta chains from one sample in a study of T cells expressing NK-cell markers. Reprocessing the 5' RACE reads, TCRdb reports a single entry for every CDR3 protein and omits DNA. The sample's table shows some 450,000 distinct CDR3 sequences. The sequencing input was blood T cells: a sorted CD56 or NKG2C T cell subset, CD4+ or CD8+ T cells, or bulk PBMC T cells (not recorded which). All receptors derive from a woman aged 18 to 75 in good health. Both conserved end residues are part of each CDR3.

V: TRBV19
J: TRBJ2-1
CDR3: CASSTTPGLASNEQFF

V: TRBV5-1
J: TRBJ2-7
CDR3: CASSYKTGPYEQYF

V: TRBV20-1
J: TRBJ2-7
CDR3: CSAREATSVLVYEQYF

V: TRBV5-1
J: TRBJ2-5
CDR3: CASSLEGTRETQYF

V: TRBV6-2/TRBV6-3
J: TRBJ1-6
CDR3: CASIGEEGTSPLHF

V: TRBV6-1
J: TRBJ2-4
CDR3: CASRGHGALAKNIQYF

V: TRBV12-3/TRBV12-4
J: TRBJ2-1
CDR3: CASSLDPRASGSNEQFF

V: TRBV24-1
J: TRBJ2-1
CDR3: CATSDLRSSSYNEQFF

V: TRBV7-2
J: TRBJ2-5
CDR3: CASSERVRQETQYF

V: TRBV19
J: TRBJ2-1
CDR3: CASSWGVTYNEQFF

V: TRBV5-1
J: TRBJ2-2
CDR3: CASSLGDITGELFF

V: TRBV27
J: TRBJ2-1
CDR3: CASSSPEVTPYNEQFF

V: TRBV20-1
J: TRBJ2-1
CDR3: CSAREGTSGDYNEQFF

V: TRBV6-6
J: TRBJ2-7
CDR3: CASSYRPYEQYF

V: TRBV7-3
J: TRBJ2-1
CDR3: CASSPWGADLDNEQFF

V: TRBV5-1
J: TRBJ1-2
CDR3: CASSSDGWDGYTF

V: TRBV12-3/TRBV12-4
J: TRBJ2-7
CDR3: CASSLWTGEEQYF

V: TRBV6-1
J: TRBJ2-3
CDR3: CASSPPGKGTDTQYF

V: TRBV5-5
J: TRBJ1-5
CDR3: CASSLGRDSNQPQHF

V: TRBV10-3
J: TRBJ2-3
CDR3: CAISESVPGTLVGALPTDTQYF

V: TRBV7-9
J: TRBJ2-4
CDR3: CASSPLGHSKNIQYF

V: TRBV2
J: TRBJ2-5
CDR3: CASRFLGETQYF

V: TRBV7-2
J: TRBJ2-5
CDR3: CASSSPTRETQYF

V: TRBV20-1
J: TRBJ2-3
CDR3: CSAPAAGLDADTQYF

V: TRBV20-1
J: TRBJ2-1
CDR3: CSASLGGINYNEQFF

V: TRBV9
J: TRBJ2-2
CDR3: CASSFRGTGNTGELFF

V: TRBV6-2/TRBV6-3
J: TRBJ1-2
CDR3: CASSLRGTDGYTF

V: TRBV19
J: TRBJ1-1
CDR3: CASSIMGNTEAFF

V: TRBV5-1
J: TRBJ2-1
CDR3: CASSPDPLGLASYNEQFF

V: TRBV14
J: TRBJ1-2
CDR3: CASSQAQRPNYGYTF

V: TRBV7-2
J: TRBJ2-5
CDR3: CASSLGGIKTQYF

V: TRBV12-3/TRBV12-4
J: TRBJ1-5
CDR3: CASSLSENQPQHF

V: TRBV2
J: TRBJ1-1
CDR3: CASRSLQGPTEAFF

V: TRBV24-1
J: TRBJ2-1
CDR3: CATSDLQDRGGEQFF

V: TRBV20-1
J: TRBJ1-4
CDR3: CSASSSPEKLFF

V: TRBV7-3
J: TRBJ2-3
CDR3: CASSLNGGLAGDTQYF

V: TRBV6-2/TRBV6-3
J: TRBJ1-1
CDR3: CASSTLQVGNTEAFF

V: TRBV30
J: TRBJ2-1
CDR3: CAWSRRGNEQFF

V: TRBV10-3
J: TRBJ2-1
CDR3: CAIRRDSSYNEQFF

V: TRBV27
J: TRBJ2-7
CDR3: CASSLWGTGAYEQYF

V: TRBV6-2/TRBV6-3
J: TRBJ1-5
CDR3: CASSQQERNQPQHF